The clone carrying this T cell receptor beta chain showed up just once. These data come from a study of blood T cell repertoires in COVID-19. Study context: The origin of the acute and convalescent COVID-19 samples was the United States, Italy and Spain. PBMCs, B-cell-depleted T cells, or T cells provided the cDNA or gDNA that made up the material.

Clones were read by immunoSEQ multiplex PCR, and TCRdb kept only the in-frame ones, dropping some. This table holds 120,000 or so clones, roughly 78% found once. The V and J ends lost 3 bases and 5 bases, in that order; junction bases with no gene match: 6. This CDR3 has 16 amino acids. Germline V gives CDR1 KGHSH, CDR2 LQKENI. Sequenced input: peripheral blood. The chain recombines TRBV18 with TRBJ2-5, with 13 positions matching TRBD2. This TCR was sampled from a man aged 55-75 years with active or convalescent COVID-19. CDR3 nucleotides: TGTGCCAGCTCACCCTGGACTAGCGGGAGACCCGAGACCCAGTACTTC. Amino acids: CASSPWTSGRPETQYF. Combining the CDR3 with reference TRBV18 and TRBJ2-5 gives the whole variable domain NAGVMQNPRHLVRRRGQEARLRCSPMKGHSHVYWYRQLPEEGLKFMVYLQKENIIDESGMPKERFSAEFPKEGPSILRIQQVVRGDSAAYFCASSPWTSGRPETQYFGPGTRLLVL.